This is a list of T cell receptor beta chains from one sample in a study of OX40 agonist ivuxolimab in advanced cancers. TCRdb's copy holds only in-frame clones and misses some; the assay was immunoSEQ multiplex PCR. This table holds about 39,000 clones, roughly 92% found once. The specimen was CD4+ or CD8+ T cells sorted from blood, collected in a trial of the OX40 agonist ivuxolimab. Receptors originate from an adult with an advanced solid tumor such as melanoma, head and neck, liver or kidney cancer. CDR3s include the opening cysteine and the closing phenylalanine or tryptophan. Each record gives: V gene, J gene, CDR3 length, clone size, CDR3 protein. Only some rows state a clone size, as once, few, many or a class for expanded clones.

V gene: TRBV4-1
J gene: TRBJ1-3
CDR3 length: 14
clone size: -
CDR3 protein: CASSQLLTGNTIYF

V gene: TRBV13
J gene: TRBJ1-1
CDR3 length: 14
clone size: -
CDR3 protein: CASSLGQLNTEAFF

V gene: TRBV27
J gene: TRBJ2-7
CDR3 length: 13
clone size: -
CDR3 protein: CASMGGVLREQYF

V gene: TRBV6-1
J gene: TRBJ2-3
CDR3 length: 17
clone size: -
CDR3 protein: CASSEEARLAGRYTQYF

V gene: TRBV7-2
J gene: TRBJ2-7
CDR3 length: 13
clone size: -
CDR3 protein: CASSLGGEDEQYF

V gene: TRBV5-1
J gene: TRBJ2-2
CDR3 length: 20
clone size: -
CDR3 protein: CASSLVGGGTQTGEAGELFF

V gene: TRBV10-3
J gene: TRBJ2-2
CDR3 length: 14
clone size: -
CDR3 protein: CAAVAGGPSGELFF

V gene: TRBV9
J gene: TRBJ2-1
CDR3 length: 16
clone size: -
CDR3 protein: CASSVASSGMYNEQFF

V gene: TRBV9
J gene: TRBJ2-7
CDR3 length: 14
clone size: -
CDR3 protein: CASSPQSGSYEQYF

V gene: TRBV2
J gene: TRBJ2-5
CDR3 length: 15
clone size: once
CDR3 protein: CASSELTATQETQYF

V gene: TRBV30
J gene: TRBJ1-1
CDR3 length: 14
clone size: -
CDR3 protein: CAWSVQGLDTEAFF

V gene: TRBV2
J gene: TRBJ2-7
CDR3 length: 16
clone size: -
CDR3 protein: CASSEALLGNPYEQYF

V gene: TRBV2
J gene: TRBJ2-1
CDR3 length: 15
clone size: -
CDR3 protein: CASRGGLGLHNEQFF

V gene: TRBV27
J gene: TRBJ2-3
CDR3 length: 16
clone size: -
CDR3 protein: CASSLYMGQSTDTQYF

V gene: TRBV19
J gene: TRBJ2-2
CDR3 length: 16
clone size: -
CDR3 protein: CASKFREVSNTGELFF

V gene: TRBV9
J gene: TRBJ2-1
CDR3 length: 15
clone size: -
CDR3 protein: CASSVDGSGYNEQFF

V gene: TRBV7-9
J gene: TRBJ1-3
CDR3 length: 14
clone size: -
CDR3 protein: CASSLPGPGNTIYF

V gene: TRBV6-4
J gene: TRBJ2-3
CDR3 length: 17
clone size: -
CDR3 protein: CASSEKRGREVTDTQYF

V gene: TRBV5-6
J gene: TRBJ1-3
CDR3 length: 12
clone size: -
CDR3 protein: CASSEGLNTIYF

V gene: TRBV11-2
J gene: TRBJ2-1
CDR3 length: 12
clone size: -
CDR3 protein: CASSFQRNEQFF

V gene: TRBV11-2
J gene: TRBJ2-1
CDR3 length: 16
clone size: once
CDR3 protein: CASSLAGGGLYNEQFF

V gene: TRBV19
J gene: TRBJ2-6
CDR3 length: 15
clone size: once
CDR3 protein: CASSIWDSGANVLTF

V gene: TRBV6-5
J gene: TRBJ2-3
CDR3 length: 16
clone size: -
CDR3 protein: CASSYVAGGATDTQYF

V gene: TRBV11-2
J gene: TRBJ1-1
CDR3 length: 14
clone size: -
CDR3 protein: CASSFGGTNTEAFF

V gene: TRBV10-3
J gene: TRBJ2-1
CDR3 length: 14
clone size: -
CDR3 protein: CAISESAGGNFPFF

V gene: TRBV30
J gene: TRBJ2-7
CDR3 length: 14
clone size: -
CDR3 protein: CAWDSGGSSYEQYF

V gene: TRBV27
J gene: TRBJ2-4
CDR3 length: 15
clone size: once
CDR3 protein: CASSLGDPIKNIQYF

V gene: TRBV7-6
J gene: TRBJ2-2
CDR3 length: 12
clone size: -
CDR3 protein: CASSRGNGELFF

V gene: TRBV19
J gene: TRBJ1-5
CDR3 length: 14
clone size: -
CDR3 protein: CASKLDRADQPQHF

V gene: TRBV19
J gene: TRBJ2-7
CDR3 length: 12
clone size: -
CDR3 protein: CASSRPGYEQYF